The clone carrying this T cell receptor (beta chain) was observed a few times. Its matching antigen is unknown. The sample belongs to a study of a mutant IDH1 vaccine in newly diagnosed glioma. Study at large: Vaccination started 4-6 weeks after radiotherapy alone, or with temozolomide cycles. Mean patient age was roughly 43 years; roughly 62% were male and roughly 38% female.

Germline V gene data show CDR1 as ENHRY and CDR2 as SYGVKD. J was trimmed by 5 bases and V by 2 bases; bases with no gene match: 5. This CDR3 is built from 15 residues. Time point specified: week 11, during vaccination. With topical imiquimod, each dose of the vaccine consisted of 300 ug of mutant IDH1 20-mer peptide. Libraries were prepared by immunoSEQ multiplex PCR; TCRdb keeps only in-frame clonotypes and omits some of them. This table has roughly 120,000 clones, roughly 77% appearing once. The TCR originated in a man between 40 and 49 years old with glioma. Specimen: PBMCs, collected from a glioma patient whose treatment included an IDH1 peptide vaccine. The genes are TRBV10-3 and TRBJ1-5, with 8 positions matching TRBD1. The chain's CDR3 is CAISEDRGPYQPQHF. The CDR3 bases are TGTGCCATCAGTGAGGACAGGGGACCGTATCAGCCCCAGCATTTT.